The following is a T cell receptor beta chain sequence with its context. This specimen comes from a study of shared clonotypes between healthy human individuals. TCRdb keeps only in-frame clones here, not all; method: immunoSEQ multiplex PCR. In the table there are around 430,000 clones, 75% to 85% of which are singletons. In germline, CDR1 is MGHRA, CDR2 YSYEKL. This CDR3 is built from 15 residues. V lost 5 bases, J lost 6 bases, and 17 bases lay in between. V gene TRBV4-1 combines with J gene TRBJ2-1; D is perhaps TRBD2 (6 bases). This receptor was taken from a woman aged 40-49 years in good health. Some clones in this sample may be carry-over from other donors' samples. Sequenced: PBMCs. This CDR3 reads CASSAFLRGLNEQFF. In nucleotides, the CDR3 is TGCGCCAGCAGCGCCTTTTTGCGGGGCCTCAATGAGCAGTTCTTC.